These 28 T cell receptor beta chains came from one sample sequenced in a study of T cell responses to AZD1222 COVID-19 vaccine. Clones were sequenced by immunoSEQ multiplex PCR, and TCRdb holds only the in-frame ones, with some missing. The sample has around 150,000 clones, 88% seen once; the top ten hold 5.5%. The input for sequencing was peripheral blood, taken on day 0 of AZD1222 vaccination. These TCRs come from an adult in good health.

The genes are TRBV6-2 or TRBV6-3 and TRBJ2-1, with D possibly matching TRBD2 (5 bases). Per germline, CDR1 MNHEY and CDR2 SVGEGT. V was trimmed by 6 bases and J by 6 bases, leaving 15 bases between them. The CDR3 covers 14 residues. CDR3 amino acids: CASSEGLGLNEQFF. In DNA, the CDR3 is TGTGCCAGCAGCGAGGGATTGGGCCTCAATGAGCAGTTCTTC.

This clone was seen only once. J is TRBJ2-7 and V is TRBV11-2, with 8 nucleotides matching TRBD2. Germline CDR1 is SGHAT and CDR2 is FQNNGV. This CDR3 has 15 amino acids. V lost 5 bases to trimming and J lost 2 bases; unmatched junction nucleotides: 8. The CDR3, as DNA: TGTGCCAGCAGCCCCCGGGGGGGCCCTGCCTACGAGCAGTACTTC. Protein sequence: CASSPRGGPAYEQYF.

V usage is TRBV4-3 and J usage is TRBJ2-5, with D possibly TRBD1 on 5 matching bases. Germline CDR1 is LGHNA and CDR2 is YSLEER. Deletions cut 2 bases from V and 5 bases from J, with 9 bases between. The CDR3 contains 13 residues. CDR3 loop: CASSQSGWETQYF. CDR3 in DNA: TGCGCCAGCAGCCAATCAGGGTGGGAGACCCAGTACTTC.

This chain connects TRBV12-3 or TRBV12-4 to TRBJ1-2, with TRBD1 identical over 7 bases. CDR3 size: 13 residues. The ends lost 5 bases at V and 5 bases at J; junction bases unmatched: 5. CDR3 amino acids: CASSPTGDYGYTF. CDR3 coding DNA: TGTGCCAGCAGTCCTACAGGGGATTATGGCTACACCTTC.

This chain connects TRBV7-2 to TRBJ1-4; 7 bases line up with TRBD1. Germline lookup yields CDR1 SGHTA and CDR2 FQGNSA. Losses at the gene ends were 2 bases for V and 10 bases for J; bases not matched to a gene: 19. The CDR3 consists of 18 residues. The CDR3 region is CASSLSRGGTEGIRKLFF. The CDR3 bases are TGTGCCAGCAGCTTAAGCAGGGGCGGGACAGAAGGAATAAGAAAACTGTTTTTT.

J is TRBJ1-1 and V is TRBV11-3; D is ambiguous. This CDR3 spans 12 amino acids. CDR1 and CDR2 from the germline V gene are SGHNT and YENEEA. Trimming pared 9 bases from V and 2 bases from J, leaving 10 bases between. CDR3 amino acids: CARRQTNTEAFF. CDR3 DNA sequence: TGTGCCAGACGGCAGACTAACACTGAAGCTTTCTTT.

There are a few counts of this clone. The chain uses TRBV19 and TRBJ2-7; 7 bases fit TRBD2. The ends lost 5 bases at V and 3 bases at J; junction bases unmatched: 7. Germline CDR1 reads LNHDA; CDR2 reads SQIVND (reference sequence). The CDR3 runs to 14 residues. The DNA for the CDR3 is TGTGCCAGTAGTGGGAGCGGGAACTTCTACGAGCAGTACTTC. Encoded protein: CASSGSGNFYEQYF. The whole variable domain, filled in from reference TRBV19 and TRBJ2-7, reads DGGITQSPKYLFRKEGQNVTLSCEQNLNHDAMYWYRQDPGQGLRLIYYSQIVNDFQKGDIAEGYSVSREKKESFPLTVTSAQKNPTAFYLCASSGSGNFYEQYFGPGTRLTVT.

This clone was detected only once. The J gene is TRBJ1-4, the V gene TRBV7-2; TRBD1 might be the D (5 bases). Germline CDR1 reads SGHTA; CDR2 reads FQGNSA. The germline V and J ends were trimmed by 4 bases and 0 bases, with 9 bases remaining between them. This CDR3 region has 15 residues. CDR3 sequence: CASSWTTATNEKLFF. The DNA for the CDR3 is TGTGCCAGCAGCTGGACAACTGCAACTAATGAAAAACTGTTTTTT.

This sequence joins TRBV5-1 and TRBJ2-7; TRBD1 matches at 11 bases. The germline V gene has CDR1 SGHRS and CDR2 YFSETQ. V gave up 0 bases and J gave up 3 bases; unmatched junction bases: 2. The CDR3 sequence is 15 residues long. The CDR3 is CASSLGGQGDYEQYF. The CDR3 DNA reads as TGCGCCAGCAGCTTGGGGGGACAGGGGGACTACGAGCAGTACTTC.

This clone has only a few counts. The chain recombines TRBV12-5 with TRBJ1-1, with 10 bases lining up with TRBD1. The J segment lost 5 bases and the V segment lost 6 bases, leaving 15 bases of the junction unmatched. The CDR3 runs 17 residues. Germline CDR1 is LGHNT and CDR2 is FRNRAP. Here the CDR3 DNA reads TGTGCTAGTGGCTCCGCCCCCCCGGGACAGGGGTTGACTGAAGCTTTCTTT. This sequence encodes CASGSAPPGQGLTEAFF. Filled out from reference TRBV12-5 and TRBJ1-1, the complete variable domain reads DARVTQTPRHKVTEMGQEVTMRCQPILGHNTVFWYRQTMMQGLELLAYFRNRAPLDDSGMPKDRFSAEMPDATLATLKIQPSEPRDSAVYFCASGSAPPGQGLTEAFFGQGTRLTVV.

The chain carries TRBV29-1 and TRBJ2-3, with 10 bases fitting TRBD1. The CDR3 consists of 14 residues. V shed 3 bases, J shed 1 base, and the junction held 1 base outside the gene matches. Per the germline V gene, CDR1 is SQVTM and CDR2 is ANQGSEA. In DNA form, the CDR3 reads TGCAGCGTTGATGGGACAGGGGGCACAGATACGCAGTATTTT. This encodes CSVDGTGGTDTQYF.

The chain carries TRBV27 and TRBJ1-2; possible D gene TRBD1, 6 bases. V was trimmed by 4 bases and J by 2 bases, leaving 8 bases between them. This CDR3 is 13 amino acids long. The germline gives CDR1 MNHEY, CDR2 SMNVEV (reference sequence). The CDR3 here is CASSWGQNYGYTF. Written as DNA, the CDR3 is TGTGCCAGCAGTTGGGGGCAGAACTATGGCTACACCTTC.

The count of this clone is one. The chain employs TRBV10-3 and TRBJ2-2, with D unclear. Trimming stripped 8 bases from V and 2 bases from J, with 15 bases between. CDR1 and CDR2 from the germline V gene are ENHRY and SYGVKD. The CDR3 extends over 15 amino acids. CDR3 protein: CAIAVVQINTGELFF. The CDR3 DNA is TGTGCCATCGCGGTGGTCCAGATTAACACCGGGGAGCTGTTTTTT.

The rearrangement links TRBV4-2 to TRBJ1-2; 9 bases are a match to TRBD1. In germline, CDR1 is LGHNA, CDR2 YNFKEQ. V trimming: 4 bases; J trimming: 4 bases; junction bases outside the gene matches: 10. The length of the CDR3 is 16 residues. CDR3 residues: CASSLQRPTGGYGYTF. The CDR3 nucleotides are TGTGCCAGCAGCCTTCAGAGACCGACAGGGGGCTATGGCTACACCTTC.

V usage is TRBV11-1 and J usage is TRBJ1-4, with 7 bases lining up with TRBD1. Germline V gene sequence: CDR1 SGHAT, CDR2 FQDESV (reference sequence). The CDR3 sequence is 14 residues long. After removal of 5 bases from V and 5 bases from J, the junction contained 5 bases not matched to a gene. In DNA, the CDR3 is TGTGCCAGCAGCCGAACAGGGGAGAATGAAAAACTGTTTTTT. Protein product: CASSRTGENEKLFF. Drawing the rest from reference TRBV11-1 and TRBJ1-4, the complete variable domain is EAEVAQSPRYKITEKSQAVAFWCDPISGHATLYWYRQILGQGPELLVQFQDESVVDDSQLPKDRFSAERLKGVDSTLKIQPAELGDSAMYLCASSRTGENEKLFFGSGTQLSVL.

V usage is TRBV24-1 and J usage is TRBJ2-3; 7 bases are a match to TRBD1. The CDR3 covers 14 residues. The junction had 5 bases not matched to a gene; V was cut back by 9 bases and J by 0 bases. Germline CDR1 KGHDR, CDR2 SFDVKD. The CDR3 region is CATGDSSSTDTQYF. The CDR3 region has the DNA TGTGCCACCGGGGACAGTTCTAGCACAGATACGCAGTATTTT.

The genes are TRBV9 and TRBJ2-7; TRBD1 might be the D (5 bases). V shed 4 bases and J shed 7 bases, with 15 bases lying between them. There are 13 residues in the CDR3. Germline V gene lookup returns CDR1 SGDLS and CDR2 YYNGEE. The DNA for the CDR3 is TGTGCCAGCAGCCCACGGACAAACGGGGAGCAGTACTTC. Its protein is CASSPRTNGEQYF.

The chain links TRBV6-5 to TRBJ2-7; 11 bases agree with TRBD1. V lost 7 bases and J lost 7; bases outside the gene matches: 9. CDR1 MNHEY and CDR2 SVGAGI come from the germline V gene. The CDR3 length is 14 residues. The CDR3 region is CASTRGQGAREQYF. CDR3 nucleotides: TGTGCCAGCACCCGAGGACAGGGGGCGCGGGAGCAGTACTTC.

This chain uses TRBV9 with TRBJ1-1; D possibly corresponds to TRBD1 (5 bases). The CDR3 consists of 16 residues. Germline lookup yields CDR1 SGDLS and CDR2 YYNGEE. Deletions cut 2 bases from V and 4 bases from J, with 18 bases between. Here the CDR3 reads CASSVTPGGLGTEAFF. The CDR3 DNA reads TGTGCCAGCAGCGTCACCCCGGGGGGATTGGGCACTGAAGCTTTCTTT.

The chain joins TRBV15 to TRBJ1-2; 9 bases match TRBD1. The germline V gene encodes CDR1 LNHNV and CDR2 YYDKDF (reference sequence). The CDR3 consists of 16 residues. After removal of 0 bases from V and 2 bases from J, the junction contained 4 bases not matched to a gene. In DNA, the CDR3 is TGTGCCACCAGCAGAGATGGGACAGGGTCCAACTATGGCTACACCTTC. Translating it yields CATSRDGTGSNYGYTF. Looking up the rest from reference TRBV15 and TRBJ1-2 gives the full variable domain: DAMVIQNPRYQVTQFGKPVTLSCSQTLNHNVMYWYQQKSSQAPKLLFHYYDKDFNNEADTPDNFQSRRPNTSFCFLDIRSPGLGDTAMYLCATSRDGTGSNYGYTFGSGTRLTVV.

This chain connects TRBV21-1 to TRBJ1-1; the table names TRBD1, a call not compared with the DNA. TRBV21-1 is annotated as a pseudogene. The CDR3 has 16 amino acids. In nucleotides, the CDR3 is TGTGCCAGCAGCAACAGGGGGCCCCTATTTAACCCTGAAGCTTTCTTT. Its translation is CASSNRGPLFNPEAFF.

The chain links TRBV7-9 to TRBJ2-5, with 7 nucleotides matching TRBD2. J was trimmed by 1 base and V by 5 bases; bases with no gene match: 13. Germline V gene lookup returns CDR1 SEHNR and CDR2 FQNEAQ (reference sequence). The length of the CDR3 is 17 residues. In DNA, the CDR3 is TGTGCCAGCAGCCATTCCCCCTTTACGGGAGGCCAAGAGACCCAGTACTTC. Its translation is CASSHSPFTGGQETQYF.

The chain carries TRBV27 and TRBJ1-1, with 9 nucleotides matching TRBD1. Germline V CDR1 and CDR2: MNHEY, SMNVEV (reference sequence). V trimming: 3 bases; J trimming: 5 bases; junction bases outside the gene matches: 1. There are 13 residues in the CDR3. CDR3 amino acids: CASSLTGGTEAFF. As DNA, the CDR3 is TGTGCCAGCAGTTTGACAGGGGGTACTGAAGCTTTCTTT.

Here the CDR3 DNA reads TGTGCCAGCAGCTTCGGGGCAGATACGCAGTATTTT. It translates to CASSFGADTQYF. V and J are TRBV11-3 and TRBJ2-3; D is perhaps TRBD2 (5 bases). CDR1 and CDR2 (germline): SGHNT, YENEEA. The CDR3 runs to 12 residues. The V and J ends lost 3 bases and 4 bases respectively, with 5 bases between them.

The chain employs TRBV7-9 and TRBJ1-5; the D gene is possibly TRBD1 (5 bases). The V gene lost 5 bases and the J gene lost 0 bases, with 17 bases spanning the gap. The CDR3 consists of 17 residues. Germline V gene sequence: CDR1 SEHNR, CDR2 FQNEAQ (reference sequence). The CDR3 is CASSPMGPMVSNQPQHF. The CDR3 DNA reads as TGTGCCAGCAGCCCCATGGGACCGATGGTTAGCAATCAGCCCCAGCATTTT.

The DNA for the CDR3 is TGCGCCAGCAGCTTAGACGCCAGGCCGAATTCACCCCTCCACTTT. Protein: CASSLDARPNSPLHF. The chain joins TRBV5-1 to TRBJ1-6; D gene uncertain. This CDR3 is built from 15 residues. The V end was cut by 2 bases, the J end by 7 bases, with 13 bases between. CDR1 and CDR2 (germline): SGHRS, YFSETQ. Based on the CDR3 plus reference TRBV5-1 and TRBJ1-6, the full variable domain is KAGVTQTPRYLIKTRGQQVTLSCSPISGHRSVSWYQQTPGQGLQFLFEYFSETQRNKGNFPGRFSGRQFSNSRSEMNVSTLELGDSALYLCASSLDARPNSPLHFGNGTRLTVT.

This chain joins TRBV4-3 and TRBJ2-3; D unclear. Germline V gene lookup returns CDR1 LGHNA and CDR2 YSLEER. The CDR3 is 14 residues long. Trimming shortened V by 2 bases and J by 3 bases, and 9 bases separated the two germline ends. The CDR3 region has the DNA TGCGCCAGCAGCCAACTGAATAGGACAGATACGCAGTATTTT. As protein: CASSQLNRTDTQYF.

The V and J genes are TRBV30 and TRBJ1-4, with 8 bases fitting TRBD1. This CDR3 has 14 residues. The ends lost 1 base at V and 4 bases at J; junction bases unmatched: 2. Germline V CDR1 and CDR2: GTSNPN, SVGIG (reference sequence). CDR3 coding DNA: TGTGCCTGGAGTGGGACAGGGCGTAATGAAAAACTGTTTTTT. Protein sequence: CAWSGTGRNEKLFF.